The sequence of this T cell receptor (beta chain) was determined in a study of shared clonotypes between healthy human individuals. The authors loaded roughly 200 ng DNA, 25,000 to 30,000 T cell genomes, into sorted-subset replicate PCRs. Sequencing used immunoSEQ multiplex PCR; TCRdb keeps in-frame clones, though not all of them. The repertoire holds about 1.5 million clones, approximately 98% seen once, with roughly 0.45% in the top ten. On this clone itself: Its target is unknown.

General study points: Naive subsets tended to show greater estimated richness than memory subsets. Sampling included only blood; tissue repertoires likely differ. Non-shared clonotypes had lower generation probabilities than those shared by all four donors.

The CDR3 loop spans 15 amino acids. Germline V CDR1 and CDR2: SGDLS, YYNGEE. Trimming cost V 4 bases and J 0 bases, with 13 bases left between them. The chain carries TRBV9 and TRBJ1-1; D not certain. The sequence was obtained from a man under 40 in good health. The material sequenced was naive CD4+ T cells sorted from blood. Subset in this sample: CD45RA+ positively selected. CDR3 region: CASSTHPSMNTEAFF. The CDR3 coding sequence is TGTGCCAGCAGCACCCATCCCAGCATGAACACTGAAGCTTTCTTT.